This T cell receptor beta chain was documented in a study of blood T cell repertoires in COVID-19. The protocol was immunoSEQ multiplex PCR, while the TCRdb copy is restricted to in-frame clones and leaves out a portion. The table records roughly 220,000 clones, roughly 79% of them present only once. The CDR3 has 15 amino acids. V gene TRBV21-1 combines with J gene TRBJ2-7; TRBD2, as called in the table, went unchecked against the DNA. TRBV21-1 is listed as a pseudogene. The TCR originated in a man aged 40-49 years who had recovered from COVID-19. Specimen: PBMCs or T cells enriched from blood (not recorded which). The CDR3 here is CASSKARDRTYEQYF. The DNA for the CDR3 is TGTGCCAGCAGCAAAGCGCGGGACCGCACCTACGAGCAGTACTTC.